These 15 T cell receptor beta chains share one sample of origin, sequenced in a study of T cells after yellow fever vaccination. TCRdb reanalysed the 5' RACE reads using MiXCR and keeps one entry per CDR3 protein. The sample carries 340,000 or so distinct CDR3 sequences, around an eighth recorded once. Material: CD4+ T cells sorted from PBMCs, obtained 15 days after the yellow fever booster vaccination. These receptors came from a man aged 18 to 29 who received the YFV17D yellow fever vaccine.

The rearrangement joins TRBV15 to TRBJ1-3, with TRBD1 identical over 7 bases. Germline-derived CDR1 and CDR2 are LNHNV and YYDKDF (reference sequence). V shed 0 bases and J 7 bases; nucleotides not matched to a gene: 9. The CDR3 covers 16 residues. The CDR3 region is CATSRDFRGFWNTIYF. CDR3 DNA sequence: TGTGCCACCAGCAGAGATTTCAGGGGGTTTTGGAACACCATATATTTT.

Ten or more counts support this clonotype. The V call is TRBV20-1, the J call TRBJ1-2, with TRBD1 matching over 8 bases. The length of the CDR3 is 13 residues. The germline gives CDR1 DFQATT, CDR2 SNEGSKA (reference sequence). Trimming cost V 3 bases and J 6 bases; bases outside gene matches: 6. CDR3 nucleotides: TGCAGTGCTAGTCTCCAGGGGGCGAATGGCTACACCTTC. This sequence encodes CSASLQGANGYTF.

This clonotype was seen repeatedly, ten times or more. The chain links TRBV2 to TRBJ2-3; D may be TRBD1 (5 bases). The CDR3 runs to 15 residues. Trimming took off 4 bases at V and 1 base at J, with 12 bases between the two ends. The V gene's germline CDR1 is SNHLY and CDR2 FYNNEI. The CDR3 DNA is TGTGCCAGCAGTGCCCGCCAGGGTGGCACAGATACGCAGTATTTT. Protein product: CASSARQGGTDTQYF.

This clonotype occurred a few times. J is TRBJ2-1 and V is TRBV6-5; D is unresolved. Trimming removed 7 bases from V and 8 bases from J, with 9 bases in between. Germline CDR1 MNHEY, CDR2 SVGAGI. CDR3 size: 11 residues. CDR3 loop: CASKARHEQFF. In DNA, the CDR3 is TGTGCCAGCAAAGCGAGGCATGAGCAGTTCTTC.

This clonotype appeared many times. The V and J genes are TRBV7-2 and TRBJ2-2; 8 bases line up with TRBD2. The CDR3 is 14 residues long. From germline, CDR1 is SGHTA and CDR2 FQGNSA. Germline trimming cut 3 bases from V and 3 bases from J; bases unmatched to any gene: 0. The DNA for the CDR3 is TGTGCCAGCAGCTTTAGCGGGGACACCGGGGAGCTGTTTTTT. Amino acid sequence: CASSFSGDTGELFF.

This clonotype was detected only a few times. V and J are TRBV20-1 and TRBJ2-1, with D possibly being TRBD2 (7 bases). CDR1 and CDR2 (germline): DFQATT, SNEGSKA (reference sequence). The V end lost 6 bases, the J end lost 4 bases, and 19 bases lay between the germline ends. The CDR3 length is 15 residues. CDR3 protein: CSATVAGGRYNEQFF. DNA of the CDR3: TGCAGTGCCACCGTAGCCGGGGGGCGATACAATGAGCAGTTCTTC.

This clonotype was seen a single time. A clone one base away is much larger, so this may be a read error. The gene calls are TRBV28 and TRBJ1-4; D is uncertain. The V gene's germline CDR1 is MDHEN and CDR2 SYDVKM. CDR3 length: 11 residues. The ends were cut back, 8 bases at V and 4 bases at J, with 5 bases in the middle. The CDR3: CASGVNEKLFF. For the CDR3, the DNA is TGTGCCAGCGGGGTTAATGAAAAACTGTTTTTT.

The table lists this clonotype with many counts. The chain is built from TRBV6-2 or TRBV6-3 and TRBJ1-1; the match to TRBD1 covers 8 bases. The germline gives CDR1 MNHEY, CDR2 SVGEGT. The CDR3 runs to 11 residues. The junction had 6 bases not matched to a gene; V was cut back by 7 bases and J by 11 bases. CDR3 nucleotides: TGTGCCAGCAACGACAGGGGCTGGGCTTTCTTT. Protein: CASNDRGWAFF.

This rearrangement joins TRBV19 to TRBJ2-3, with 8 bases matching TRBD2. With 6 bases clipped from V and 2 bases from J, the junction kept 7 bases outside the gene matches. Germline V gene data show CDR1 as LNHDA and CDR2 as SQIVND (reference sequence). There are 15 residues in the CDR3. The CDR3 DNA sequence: TGTGCCAGTAGACATAGCGGGGTGATCACAGATACGCAGTATTTT. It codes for CASRHSGVITDTQYF.

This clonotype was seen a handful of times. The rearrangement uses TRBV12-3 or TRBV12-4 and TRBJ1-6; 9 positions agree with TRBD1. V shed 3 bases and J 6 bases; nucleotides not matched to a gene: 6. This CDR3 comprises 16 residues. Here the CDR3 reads CASSLAGGQGNSPLHF. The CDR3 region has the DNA TGTGCCAGCAGTTTGGCTGGGGGACAGGGTAATTCACCCCTCCACTTT.

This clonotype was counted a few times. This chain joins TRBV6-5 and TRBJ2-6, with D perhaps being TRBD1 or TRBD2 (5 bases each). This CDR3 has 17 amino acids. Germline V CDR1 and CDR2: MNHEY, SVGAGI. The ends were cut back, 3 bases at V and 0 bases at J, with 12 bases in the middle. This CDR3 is CASSYLQGASGANVLTF. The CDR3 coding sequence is TGTGCCAGCAGTTATCTTCAGGGAGCCTCTGGGGCCAACGTCCTGACTTTC.

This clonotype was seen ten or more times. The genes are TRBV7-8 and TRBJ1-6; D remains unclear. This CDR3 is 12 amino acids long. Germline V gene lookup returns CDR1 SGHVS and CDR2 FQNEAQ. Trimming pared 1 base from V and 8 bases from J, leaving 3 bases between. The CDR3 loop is CASSLVDSPLHF. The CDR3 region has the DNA TGTGCCAGCAGCTTAGTCGATTCACCCCTCCACTTT.

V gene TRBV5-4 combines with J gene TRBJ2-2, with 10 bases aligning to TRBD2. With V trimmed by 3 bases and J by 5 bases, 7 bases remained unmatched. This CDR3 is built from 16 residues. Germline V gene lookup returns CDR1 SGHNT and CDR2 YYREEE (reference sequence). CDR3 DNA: TGTGCCAGCAGCTCAGCGGGGGGGCGGAGTACCGGGGAGCTGTTTTTT. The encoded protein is CASSSAGGRSTGELFF.

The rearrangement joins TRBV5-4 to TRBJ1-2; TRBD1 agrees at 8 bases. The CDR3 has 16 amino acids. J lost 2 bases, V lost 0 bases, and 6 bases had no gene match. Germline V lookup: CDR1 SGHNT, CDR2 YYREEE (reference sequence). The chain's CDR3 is CASSLEGWDRNYGYTF. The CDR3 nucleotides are TGTGCCAGCAGCTTGGAAGGGTGGGACAGGAACTATGGCTACACCTTC.

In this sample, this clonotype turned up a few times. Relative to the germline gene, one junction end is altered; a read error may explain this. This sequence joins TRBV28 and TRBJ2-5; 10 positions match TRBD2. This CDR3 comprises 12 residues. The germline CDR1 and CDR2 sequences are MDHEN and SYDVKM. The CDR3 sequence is CASQSGGAPPDF. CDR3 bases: TGTGCCAGCCAAAGCGGGGGGGCCCCCCCGGACTTC.